Listed below are T cell receptor beta chains from one sample, sequenced in a study of T cells after yellow fever vaccination. TCRdb called the 5' RACE reads again in MiXCR, with one record for every CDR3 protein. The table shows about 580,000 distinct CDR3 sequences, with about a sixth occurring only once. Sequenced material: PBMCs, taken 5 days after the first yellow fever vaccination. The receptors shown here come from a man in his late teens or twenties who received the YFV17D yellow fever vaccine. The CDR3 runs from the conserved cysteine through the conserved F or W. Fields, in order: J gene, clone size, V gene, D gene, CDR3 protein, CDR3 DNA. D genes are given only for firm matches. A clone size is listed for some rows: how often the clone was seen (once, few, many), or a class if it is expanded.

TRBJ2-3 - TRBV20-1 - CSVVTSTDTQYF TGCAGTGTTGTAACGAGCACAGATACGCAGTATTTT
TRBJ2-7 many TRBV3-1 - CASSQVQGGREQYF TGTGCCAGCAGCCAAGTTCAGGGAGGCAGGGAGCAGTACTTC
TRBJ1-1 few TRBV25-1 - CASSGPGWDEAFF TGTGCCAGCAGCGGCCCCGGCTGGGATGAAGCTTTCTTT
TRBJ2-1 - TRBV12-3/TRBV12-4 TRBD1 CASSFPDRGNEQFF TGTGCCAGCAGTTTTCCGGACAGGGGGAATGAGCAGTTCTTC
TRBJ2-1 few TRBV7-8 - CASSLVAYEQFF TGTGCCAGCAGCTTAGTGGCCTATGAGCAGTTCTTC
TRBJ1-1 few TRBV6-1 - CASSRPSGRTEAFF TGTGCCAGCAGTCGACCCTCAGGAAGGACTGAAGCTTTCTTT
TRBJ2-2 - TRBV7-9 - CASSLDANGDTGELFF TGTGCCAGCAGCTTAGACGCGAACGGAGACACCGGGGAGCTGTTTTTT
TRBJ2-1 few TRBV18 TRBD1 CASSPQGVGEQFF TGTGCCAGCTCTCCTCAGGGGGTAGGTGAGCAGTTCTTC
TRBJ2-5 - TRBV5-6 - CASSYLVDSGDGGYETQYF TGTGCCAGCAGTTATCTGGTGGACAGTGGGGATGGAGGATACGAGACCCAGTACTTC
TRBJ2-5 few TRBV6-2/TRBV6-3 - CASKALPLRETQYF TGTGCCAGCAAGGCCCTGCCGCTCCGAGAGACCCAGTACTTC
TRBJ2-5 few TRBV20-1 - CSARIAIRETQYF TGCAGTGCTAGAATCGCTATCCGGGAGACCCAGTACTTC
TRBJ1-3 - TRBV5-1 - CASSRIPRSAGSVGSGNTIYF TGCGCCAGCAGCCGGATTCCCAGATCCGCAGGGAGTGTGGGCTCTGGAAACACCATATATTTT
TRBJ2-1 - TRBV9 TRBD1 CASKGAGDEQFF TGTGCCAGCAAGGGGGCAGGAGATGAGCAGTTCTTC
TRBJ2-7 - TRBV30 - CAWSRGQMTSEQYF TGTGCCTGGAGTAGGGGACAGATGACTAGCGAGCAGTACTTC
TRBJ1-4 - TRBV2 - CASIARWATNEKLFF TGTGCCAGCATTGCTAGATGGGCCACTAATGAAAAACTGTTTTTT
TRBJ2-7 few TRBV5-1 TRBD2 CASSPGLAGGSHEQYF TGCGCCAGCAGCCCAGGACTAGCGGGGGGGTCCCACGAGCAGTACTTC
TRBJ2-3 few TRBV25-1 TRBD2 CASSEFPGLAGGWKQYF TGTGCCAGCAGTGAATTTCCCGGACTAGCGGGGGGATGGAAGCAGTATTTT
TRBJ2-1 many TRBV5-4 TRBD2 CASSPTSGGHYNEQFF TGTGCCAGCAGCCCCACTAGCGGGGGCCACTACAATGAGCAGTTCTTC
TRBJ2-2 few TRBV7-8 TRBD1 CASRRDRPLQVTGELFF TGTGCCAGCAGAAGGGACAGGCCATTACAGGTCACCGGGGAGCTGTTTTTT
TRBJ1-4 - TRBV6-5 - CASSSLSGTRTNEKLFF TGTGCCAGCAGTTCCCTCTCGGGGACGAGGACTAATGAAAAACTGTTTTTT
TRBJ2-2 - TRBV4-1 TRBD1 CASSQTGTNTGELFF TGCGCCAGCAGCCAGACAGGGACGAACACCGGGGAGCTGTTTTTT
TRBJ1-2 - TRBV28 TRBD1 CASSFPPRQGVSYGYTF TGTGCCAGCAGTTTTCCCCCTCGACAGGGGGTGAGCTATGGCTACACCTTC
TRBJ2-1 - TRBV28 - CASHRDGSYNEQFF TGTGCCAGCCATCGGGACGGCTCCTACAATGAGCAGTTCTTC
TRBJ2-1 many TRBV5-1 TRBD2 CASSLRVAGGNNEQFF TGCGCCAGCAGCTTGAGAGTAGCGGGGGGGAACAATGAGCAGTTCTTC
TRBJ2-3 many TRBV25-1 TRBD2 CASSAAGGRTDTQYF TGTGCCAGCAGTGCGGCGGGGGGCCGCACAGATACGCAGTATTTT
TRBJ1-1 few TRBV7-9 - CASSFTGPPEAFF TGTGCCAGCAGCTTTACAGGTCCCCCTGAAGCTTTCTTT
TRBJ2-3 few TRBV7-2 - CASSLGGNRGTDTQYF TGTGCCAGCAGCTTAGGAGGGAACAGGGGCACAGATACGCAGTATTTT
TRBJ2-5 few TRBV12-5 - CASGQRDHQETQYF TGTGCTAGTGGCCAACGGGACCATCAAGAGACCCAGTACTTC
TRBJ1-1 - TRBV6-1 - CASTTPGARTEAFF TGTGCCAGCACCACCCCGGGGGCGAGGACTGAAGCTTTCTTT
TRBJ2-7 - TRBV5-1 - CASSLWQGNEQYF TGCGCCAGCAGCCTATGGCAGGGGAACGAGCAGTACTTC
TRBJ2-3 - TRBV20-1 - CSAVQEMESDTQYF TGCAGTGCAGTACAGGAAATGGAATCAGATACGCAGTATTTT
TRBJ1-6 few TRBV7-9 TRBD1 CASNQQGGNSPLHF TGTGCCAGTAATCAACAGGGGGGCAATTCACCCCTCCACTTT
TRBJ2-1 few TRBV27 - CASSFVGSYNEQFF TGTGCCAGCAGTTTCGTCGGCTCCTACAATGAGCAGTTCTTC
TRBJ1-4 few TRBV4-1 - CASSQGARTNEKLFF TGCGCCAGCAGCCAAGGGGCGCGGACTAATGAAAAACTGTTTTTT
TRBJ2-2 many TRBV7-9 - CASSFVWNTGELFF TGTGCCAGCAGCTTTGTTTGGAACACCGGGGAGCTGTTTTTT
TRBJ2-3 - TRBV6-1 - CASSEYSGSDTQYF TGTGCCAGCAGTGAATATTCTGGATCAGATACGCAGTATTTT
TRBJ2-1 many TRBV11-2 - CASSLDRLGEQFF TGTGCCAGCAGCTTAGATCGATTGGGTGAGCAGTTCTTC
TRBJ1-1 few TRBV6-1 - CASSLSGGATEAFF TGTGCCAGCAGCCTATCGGGGGGGGCCACTGAAGCTTTCTTT
TRBJ2-6 - TRBV6-2/TRBV6-3 TRBD1 CASSSTGGTPNVLTF TGTGCCAGCAGTTCAACAGGGGGGACACCCAACGTCCTGACTTTC
TRBJ1-4 - TRBV7-9 - CASSWDLGKDELFF TGTGCCAGCAGCTGGGACCTCGGGAAGGATGAACTGTTTTTT